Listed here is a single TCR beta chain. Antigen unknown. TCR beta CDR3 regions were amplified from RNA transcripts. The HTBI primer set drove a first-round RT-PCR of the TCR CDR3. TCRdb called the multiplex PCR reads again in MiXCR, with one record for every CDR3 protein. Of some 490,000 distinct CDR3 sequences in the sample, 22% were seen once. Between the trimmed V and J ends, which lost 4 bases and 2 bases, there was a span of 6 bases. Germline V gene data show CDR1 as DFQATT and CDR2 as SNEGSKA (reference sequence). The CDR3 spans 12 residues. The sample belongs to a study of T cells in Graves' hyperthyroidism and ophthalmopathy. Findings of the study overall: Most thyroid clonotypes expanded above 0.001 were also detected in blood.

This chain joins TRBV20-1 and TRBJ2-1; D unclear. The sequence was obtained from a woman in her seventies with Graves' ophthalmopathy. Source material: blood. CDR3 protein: CSATGTYNEQFF. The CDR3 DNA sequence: TGCAGTGCTACCGGAACCTACAATGAGCAGTTCTTC.